A selection of T cell receptor beta chains follows, all from one sample in a study of siplizumab effects on memory and regulatory T cells. Only in-frame clones appear in the TCRdb table, and some are missing; sequencing was by immunoSEQ multiplex PCR. The sample has around 100,000 clones; 94% are singletons. The specimen sequenced was non-Treg CD4+ T cells sorted from blood. These receptors all come from a human donor in good health. Each CDR3 is given with its conserved first and last residue. The D gene is left open where the match is weak. The size of a clone is reported for some rows only, either as once, few or many, or as a class for expanded clones.

TRBV12-5,TRBJ2-1,NA,TRBD2,CASGGGTRFRDEQFF,TGTGCTAGTGGGGGTGGGACTAGATTCCGGGATGAGCAGTTCTTC
TRBV5-4,TRBJ2-7,NA,TRBD2,CASSPTSQGDYEQYF,TGTGCCAGCAGCCCGACTAGCCAGGGAGACTACGAGCAGTACTTC
TRBV11-1,TRBJ2-6,NA,TRBD1,CASSYMIAGQGAGANVLTF,TGTGCCAGCAGCTATATGATAGCTGGACAGGGTGCTGGGGCCAACGTCCTGACTTTC
TRBV19,TRBJ2-1,NA,TRBD2,CASSKKLAGILLF,TGTGCCAGTAGTAAAAAACTAGCGGGCATTCTTCTCTTC
TRBV19,TRBJ1-4,NA,NA,CASSISRATNEKLFF,TGTGCCAGTAGTATATCCAGGGCAACTAATGAAAAACTGTTTTTT
TRBV10-1,TRBJ2-7,few,NA,CASSEGLNYEQYF,TGCGCCAGCAGTGAAGGTCTAAACTACGAGCAGTACTTC
TRBV27,TRBJ1-5,NA,NA,CASSSLQGISNQPQHF,TGTGCCAGCAGTTCGCTCCAGGGGATTAGCAATCAGCCCCAGCATTTT
TRBV27,TRBJ2-2,NA,NA,CASMENPGELFF,TGTGCCAGCATGGAGAATCCCGGGGAGCTGTTTTTT
TRBV9,TRBJ2-5,NA,TRBD2,CASSVGLAGETQYF,TGTGCCAGCAGCGTAGGACTAGCGGGAGAGACCCAGTACTTC
TRBV6-6,TRBJ2-7,NA,TRBD2,CASSPPSSGSAYEQYF,TGTGCCAGCAGTCCCCCCTCTAGCGGTTCTGCCTACGAGCAGTACTTC
TRBV6-1,TRBJ2-3,few,NA,CASSLGGTDTQYF,TGTGCCAGCAGTTTGGGGGGTACAGATACGCAGTATTTT
TRBV30,TRBJ1-1,NA,NA,CAWDGQSNTEAFF,TGTGCCTGGGACGGACAGTCGAACACTGAAGCTTTCTTT
TRBV20-1,TRBJ2-1,NA,TRBD2,CSVQREIEQFF,TGCAGTGTCCAGCGGGAGATTGAGCAGTTCTTC
TRBV6-5,TRBJ2-3,once,NA,CASSYNGGGDTQYF,TGTGCCAGCAGTTACAATGGGGGTGGAGATACGCAGTATTTT
TRBV6-5,TRBJ2-5,NA,TRBD1,CASSSLETGGSETQYF,TGTGCCAGCAGTTCCCTCGAGACAGGGGGTTCTGAGACCCAGTACTTC
TRBV11-2,TRBJ2-1,NA,NA,CASTKSHGQSGNEQFF,TGTGCCAGCACCAAATCCCATGGACAGTCGGGCAATGAGCAGTTCTTC
TRBV5-8,TRBJ2-1,NA,NA,CASSLGIGSREFF,TGTGCCAGCAGCTTGGGAATTGGCAGCCGGGAGTTCTTC
TRBV9,TRBJ2-7,NA,NA,CASSVTPGSSYEQYF,TGTGCCAGCAGCGTCACACCAGGAAGCTCCTACGAGCAGTACTTC
TRBV7-9,TRBJ1-1,NA,NA,CASSVSSPTEAFF,TGTGCCAGCAGCGTAAGCTCGCCCACTGAAGCTTTCTTT
TRBV7-2,TRBJ2-1,NA,NA,CASSLSLRDNEQFF,TGTGCCAGCAGCTTATCATTACGGGACAATGAGCAGTTCTTC
TRBV7-9,TRBJ2-7,NA,NA,CASSFSAPGQYF,TGTGCCAGCAGCTTTTCAGCGCCGGGGCAGTACTTC
TRBV7-9,TRBJ1-1,NA,TRBD1,CASSSGTVGAFF,TGTGCCAGCAGCTCTGGGACAGTCGGAGCTTTCTTT
TRBV18,TRBJ2-7,NA,TRBD2,CASSGNAGGPYEQYF,TGTGCCAGCTCAGGGAACGCGGGAGGACCCTACGAGCAGTACTTC
TRBV11-3,TRBJ2-2,NA,TRBD2,CASSGLAGGSGELFF,TGTGCCAGCAGCGGACTAGCGGGAGGTTCCGGGGAGCTGTTTTTT
TRBV21-1,TRBJ1-5,NA,NA,CASHGEESNQPQHF,TGTGCCAGTCACGGAGAGGAAAGCAATCAGCCCCAGCATTTT
TRBV7-8,TRBJ2-1,NA,TRBD2,CASSLRLAADNEQFF,TGTGCCAGCAGCTTACGACTAGCGGCTGACAATGAGCAGTTCTTC
TRBV5-1,TRBJ2-7,NA,TRBD2,CASRRQREVPNEQYF,TGCGCCAGCAGAAGACAGCGGGAGGTCCCCAACGAGCAGTACTTC
TRBV14,TRBJ2-3,NA,TRBD2,CASSQDFGRLAGSTDTQYF,TGTGCCAGCAGCCAAGATTTCGGAAGACTAGCGGGTAGCACAGATACGCAGTATTTT
TRBV5-1,TRBJ2-5,NA,NA,CASSLLGSVQETQYF,TGCGCCAGCAGCCTATTGGGCAGCGTCCAAGAGACCCAGTACTTC
TRBV18,TRBJ2-3,NA,TRBD1,CASSPSDRGGPDTQYF,TGTGCCAGCTCACCGAGCGACAGGGGAGGACCAGATACGCAGTATTTT
TRBV4-1,TRBJ2-3,NA,TRBD2,CASSQGGIAGDTQYF,TGCGCCAGCAGCCAAGGAGGAATAGCGGGGGATACGCAGTATTTT
TRBV30,TRBJ2-1,NA,TRBD2,CAWSSAGGPNEQFF,TGTGCCTGGAGTTCAGCGGGAGGACCAAATGAGCAGTTCTTC
TRBV9,TRBJ1-1,NA,NA,CASSVGVPGSEAFF,TGTGCCAGCAGCGTAGGGGTTCCCGGCTCGGAAGCTTTCTTT
TRBV6-1,TRBJ1-2,NA,TRBD1,CASSNPGQGLYGYTF,TGTGCCAGCAGTAACCCGGGACAGGGTCTTTATGGCTACACCTTC
TRBV7-9,TRBJ2-5,NA,TRBD2,CASSSPRTSGKETQYF,TGTGCCAGCAGCTCCCCACGGACTAGCGGGAAAGAGACCCAGTACTTC
TRBV9,TRBJ2-7,NA,TRBD1,CASGVGTGFHEQYF,TGTGCCAGCGGAGTGGGGACAGGGTTCCACGAGCAGTACTTC
TRBV6-5,TRBJ2-1,NA,NA,CASRRATGEQFF,TGTGCCAGCAGACGCGCAACCGGTGAGCAGTTCTTC
TRBV10-3,TRBJ1-1,NA,TRBD1,CAISEKTGGTEAFF,TGTGCCATCAGTGAAAAGACAGGGGGCACTGAAGCTTTCTTT
TRBV5-1,TRBJ2-7,NA,TRBD2,CASSSSSGVSYEQYF,TGCGCCAGCAGCTCCTCTAGCGGGGTCTCCTACGAGCAGTACTTC
TRBV28,TRBJ1-2,NA,NA,CASGQFYGYTF,TGTGCCAGCGGACAGTTCTATGGCTACACCTTC
TRBV5-1,TRBJ1-3,NA,TRBD1,CASSLTGTGVDGNTIYF,TGCGCCAGCAGCTTAACCGGGACAGGGGTAGATGGAAACACCATATATTTT
TRBV6-5,TRBJ2-7,NA,NA,CASSYWTATEQYF,TGTGCCAGCAGTTACTGGACAGCCACCGAGCAGTACTTC
TRBV12-2,TRBJ2-3,NA,NA,CASRLADLESRGVDTQYF,TGTGCAAGTCGCTTAGCGGATTTAGAGTCGCGGGGGGTAGATACGCAGTATTTT
TRBV27,TRBJ1-6,once,TRBD1,CASSYQPPGTGYSPLHF,TGTGCCAGCAGTTACCAGCCTCCGGGGACAGGGTATTCACCCCTCCACTTT
TRBV27,TRBJ1-2,NA,NA,CASGRANYGYTF,TGTGCCAGCGGGCGCGCAAACTATGGCTACACCTTC
TRBV14,TRBJ2-2,NA,NA,CASSPNTGELFF,TGTGCCAGCAGCCCAAACACCGGGGAGCTGTTTTTT
TRBV30,TRBJ2-7,NA,TRBD2,CAWSPREGEQYF,TGTGCCTGGAGTCCGAGGGAGGGGGAGCAGTACTTC
TRBV5-1,TRBJ2-7,NA,TRBD2,CASSPVLAGGNEQYF,TGCGCCAGCAGCCCCGTACTAGCGGGAGGCAACGAGCAGTACTTC
TRBV9,TRBJ2-7,NA,NA,CASSVEQGTYEQYF,TGTGCCAGCAGCGTAGAACAGGGCACCTACGAGCAGTACTTC